Listed below are T cell receptor beta chains from one sample, sequenced in a study of cytomegalovirus exposure and HLA in healthy donors. Measured with immunoSEQ multiplex PCR; TCRdb has only the in-frame clones, and not every one. This table holds approximately 79,000 clones. Material for sequencing was PBMCs. Receptors originate from a boy aged 5-17 years in good health and CMV-seronegative. Each CDR3 is given with its conserved first and last residue. A D gene is named only where the DNA matches it firmly.

j_call,v_call,d_call,cdr3_nt,cdr3_aa
TRBJ1-2,TRBV9,NA,TGTGCCAGCAGCGTAGCTGGGGCCCTTGATTATGGCTACACCTTC,CASSVAGALDYGYTF
TRBJ1-2,TRBV19,NA,TGTGCCAGTAGTATATCAAGACAGCCTTACTATGGCTACACCTTC,CASSISRQPYYGYTF
TRBJ1-1,TRBV6-5,NA,TGTGCCAGCACCAGACGGGAGGACACTGAAGCTTTCTTT,CASTRREDTEAFF
TRBJ2-7,TRBV2,TRBD2,TGTGCCAGCAGCGGCGGGACTAGCGGGGAACTCTACGAGCAGTACTTC,CASSGGTSGELYEQYF
TRBJ2-7,TRBV9,TRBD1,TGTGCCAGCAGCCAGTGGGGACAGGGTCTGGACGAGCAGTACTTC,CASSQWGQGLDEQYF
TRBJ1-2,TRBV2,TRBD1,TGTGCCAGCAGTGAAGCGCTTCGGACAGGGGCTGGCTACACCTTC,CASSEALRTGAGYTF
TRBJ1-1,TRBV19,NA,TGTGCCAGTAGTATAGGGGGCAGGGGTATGAACACTGAAGCTTTCTTT,CASSIGGRGMNTEAFF
TRBJ1-2,TRBV30,NA,TGTGCCTGGAGTGTACCCCCAGTCTATGGCTACACCTTC,CAWSVPPVYGYTF
TRBJ2-1,TRBV5-1,NA,TGCGCCAGCAGCTCAGCCGGGACGGCGGGGAATGAGCAGTTCTTC,CASSSAGTAGNEQFF
TRBJ2-7,TRBV30,TRBD1,TGTGCCTGGAACAGGGGGACATCCTACGAGCAGTACTTC,CAWNRGTSYEQYF
TRBJ2-1,TRBV19,TRBD2,TGTGCCAGTAGTGCGACTAGCGGAGCTGGGGTCTACAATGAGCAGTTCTTC,CASSATSGAGVYNEQFF